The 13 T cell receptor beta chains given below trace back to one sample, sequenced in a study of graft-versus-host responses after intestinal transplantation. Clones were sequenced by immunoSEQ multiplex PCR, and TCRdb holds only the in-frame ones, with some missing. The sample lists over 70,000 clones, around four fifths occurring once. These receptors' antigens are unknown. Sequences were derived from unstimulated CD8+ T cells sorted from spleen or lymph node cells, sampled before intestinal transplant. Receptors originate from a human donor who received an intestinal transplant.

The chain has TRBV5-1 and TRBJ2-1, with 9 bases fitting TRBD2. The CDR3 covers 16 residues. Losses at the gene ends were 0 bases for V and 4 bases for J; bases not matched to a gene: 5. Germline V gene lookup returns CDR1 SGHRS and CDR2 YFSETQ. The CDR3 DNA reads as TGCGCCAGCAGCTTGGAAGCTAGCGGGGAGTACAATGAGCAGTTCTTC. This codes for CASSLEASGEYNEQFF.

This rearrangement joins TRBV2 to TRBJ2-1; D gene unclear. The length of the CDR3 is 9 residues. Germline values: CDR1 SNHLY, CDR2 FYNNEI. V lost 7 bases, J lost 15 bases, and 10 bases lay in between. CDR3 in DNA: TGTGCCAGCATCCCCCTCGGGTTCTTC. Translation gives CASIPLGFF. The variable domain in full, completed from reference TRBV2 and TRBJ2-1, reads EPEVTQTPSHQVTQMGQEVILRCVPISNHLYFYWYRQILGQKVEFLVSFYNNEISEKSEIFDDQFSVERPDGSNFTLKIRSTKLEDSAMYFCASIPLGFFGPGTRLTVL.

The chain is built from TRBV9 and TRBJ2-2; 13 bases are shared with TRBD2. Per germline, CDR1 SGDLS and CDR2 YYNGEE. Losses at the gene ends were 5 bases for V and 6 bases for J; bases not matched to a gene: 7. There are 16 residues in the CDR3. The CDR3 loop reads CASSETSGGPSGELFF. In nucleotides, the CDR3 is TGTGCCAGCAGTGAGACTAGCGGGGGGCCATCCGGGGAGCTGTTTTTT.

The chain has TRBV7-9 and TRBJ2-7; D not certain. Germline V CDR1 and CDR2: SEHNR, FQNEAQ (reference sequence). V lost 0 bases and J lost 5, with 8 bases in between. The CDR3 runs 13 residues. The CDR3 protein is CASSLAFLHEQYF. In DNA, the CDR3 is TGTGCCAGCAGCTTAGCGTTTCTACACGAGCAGTACTTC. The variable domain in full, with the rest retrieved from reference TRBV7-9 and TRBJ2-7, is DTGVSQNPRHKITKRGQNVTFRCDPISEHNRLYWYRQTLGQGPEFLTYFQNEAQLEKSRLLSDRFSAERPKGSFSTLEIQRTEQGDSAMYLCASSLAFLHEQYFGPGTRLTVT.

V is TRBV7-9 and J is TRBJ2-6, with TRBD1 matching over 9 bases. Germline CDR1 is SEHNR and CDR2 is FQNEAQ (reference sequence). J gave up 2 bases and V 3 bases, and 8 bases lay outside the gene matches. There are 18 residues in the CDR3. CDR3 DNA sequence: TGTGCCAGCAGCTTTGGGACAGGGTTACATCCTGGGGCCAACGTCCTGACTTTC. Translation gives CASSFGTGLHPGANVLTF.

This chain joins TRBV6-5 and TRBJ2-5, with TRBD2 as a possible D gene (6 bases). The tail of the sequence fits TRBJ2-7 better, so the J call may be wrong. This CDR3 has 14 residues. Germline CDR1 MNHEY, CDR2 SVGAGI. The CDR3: CASGPEGPAYEQYF. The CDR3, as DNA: TGTGCCAGCGGTCCGGAGGGGCCGGCCTACGAGCAGTACTTC.

The DNA for the CDR3 is TGCGCCAGCAGCTTCATCCGAGCGGCGGGGGCGTACCGTCAAGAGACCCAGTACTTC. This encodes CASSFIRAAGAYRQETQYF. The chain uses TRBV5-1 and TRBJ2-5; possibly TRBD2 for D (7 bases). The CDR3 has 19 residues. The germline gives CDR1 SGHRS, CDR2 YFSETQ. V shed 2 bases and J shed 2 bases, with 25 bases lying between them.

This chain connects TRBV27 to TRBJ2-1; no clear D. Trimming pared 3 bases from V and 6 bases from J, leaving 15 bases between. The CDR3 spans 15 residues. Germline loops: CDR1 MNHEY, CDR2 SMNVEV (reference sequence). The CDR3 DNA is TGTGCCAGCAGTTTCGCGGAGATTCAAACCAATGAGCAGTTCTTC. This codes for CASSFAEIQTNEQFF.

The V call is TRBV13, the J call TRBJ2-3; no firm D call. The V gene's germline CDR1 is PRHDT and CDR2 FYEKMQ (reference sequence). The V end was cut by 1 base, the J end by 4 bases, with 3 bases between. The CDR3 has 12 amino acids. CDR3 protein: CASSLDSDTQYF. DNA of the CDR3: TGTGCCAGCAGCTTAGATTCAGATACGCAGTATTTT. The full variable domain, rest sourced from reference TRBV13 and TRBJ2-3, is AAGVIQSPRHLIKEKRETATLKCYPIPRHDTVYWYQQGPGQDPQFLISFYEKMQSDKGSIPDRFSAQQFSDYHSELNMSSLELGDSALYFCASSLDSDTQYFGPGTRLTVL.

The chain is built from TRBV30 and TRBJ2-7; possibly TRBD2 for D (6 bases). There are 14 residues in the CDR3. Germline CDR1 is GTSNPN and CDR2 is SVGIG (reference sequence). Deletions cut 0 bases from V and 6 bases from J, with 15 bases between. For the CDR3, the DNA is TGTGCCTGGAGTGTACCGGGGGATTGGGCCGAGCAGTACTTC. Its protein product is CAWSVPGDWAEQYF. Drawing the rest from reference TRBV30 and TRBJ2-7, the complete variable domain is SQTIHQWPATLVQPVGSPLSLECTVEGTSNPNLYWYRQAAGRGLQLLFYSVGIGQISSEVPQNLSASRPQDRQFILSSKKLLLSDSGFYLCAWSVPGDWAEQYFGPGTRLTVT.

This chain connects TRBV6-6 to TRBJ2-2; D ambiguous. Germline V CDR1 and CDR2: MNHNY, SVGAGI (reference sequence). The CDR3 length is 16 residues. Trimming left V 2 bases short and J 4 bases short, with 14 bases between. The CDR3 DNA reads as TGTGCCAGCAGTTACAATCCCCGGGCCCGCACCGGGGAGCTGTTTTTT. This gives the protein CASSYNPRARTGELFF.

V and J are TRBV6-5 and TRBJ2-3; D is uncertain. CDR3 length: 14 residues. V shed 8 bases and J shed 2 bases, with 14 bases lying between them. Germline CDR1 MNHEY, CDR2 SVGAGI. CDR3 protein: CASSGYVVTDTQYF. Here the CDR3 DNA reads TGTGCCAGCTCGGGTTATGTAGTCACAGATACGCAGTATTTT.

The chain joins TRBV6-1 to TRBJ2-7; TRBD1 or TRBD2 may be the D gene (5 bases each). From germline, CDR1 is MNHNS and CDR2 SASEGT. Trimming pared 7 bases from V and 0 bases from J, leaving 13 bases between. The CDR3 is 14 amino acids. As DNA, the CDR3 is TGTGCCAGCAATGGGGACCGGAGCTCCTACGAGCAGTACTTC. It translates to CASNGDRSSYEQYF.